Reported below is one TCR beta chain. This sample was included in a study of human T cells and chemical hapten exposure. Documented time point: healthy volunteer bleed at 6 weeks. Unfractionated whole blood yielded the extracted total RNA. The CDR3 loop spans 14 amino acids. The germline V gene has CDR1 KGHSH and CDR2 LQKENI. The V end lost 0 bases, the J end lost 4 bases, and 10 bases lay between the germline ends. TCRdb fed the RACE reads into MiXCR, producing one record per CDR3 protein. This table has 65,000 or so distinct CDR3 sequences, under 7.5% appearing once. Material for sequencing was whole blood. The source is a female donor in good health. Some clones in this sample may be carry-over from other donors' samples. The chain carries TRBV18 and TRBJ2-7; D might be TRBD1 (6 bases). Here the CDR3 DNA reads TGTGCCAGCTCACCACCGAATCAGGGGTACGAGCAGTACTTC. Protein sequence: CASSPPNQGYEQYF.